One sample yielded the 11 T cell receptor beta chains listed below, sequenced in a study of identical twins. TCRdb itself ran the 5' RACE reads through MiXCR, one entry per CDR3 protein. The table includes over 600,000 distinct CDR3 sequences, 21% detected once. This sample also belongs to another study, concerning T cells expressing NK-cell markers.

The source material was PBMCs. The receptor source for this set is a woman under 30 in good health.

V usage is TRBV12-3 or TRBV12-4 and J usage is TRBJ1-1; D is perhaps TRBD1 (6 bases). The CDR3 runs 13 residues. Trimming took 7 bases from V and 6 from J, leaving 15 bases between them. The chain's CDR3 is CASTFPGVSEAFF. The DNA for the CDR3 is TGTGCCAGCACCTTTCCAGGGGTGTCTGAAGCTTTCTTT.

The chain has TRBV20-1 and TRBJ1-2, with D perhaps matching TRBD1 (5 bases). The length of the CDR3 is 13 residues. V lost 3 bases to trimming and J lost 6 bases, with 14 bases between them. Germline lookup yields CDR1 DFQATT and CDR2 SNEGSKA (reference sequence). CDR3 protein: CSARSGARHGYTF. CDR3 DNA sequence: TGCAGTGCTAGGAGTGGGGCAAGGCATGGCTACACCTTC.

This clonotype has a handful of counts. The chain joins TRBV20-1 to TRBJ2-3, with 11 bases fitting TRBD2. V was clipped by 5 bases and J by 4 bases; unmatched bases: 5. The CDR3 covers 14 residues. Germline assignment: CDR1 DFQATT and CDR2 SNEGSKA (reference sequence). The CDR3 DNA reads as TGCAGTGCTCTCAGACTAGCGGGATCAGATACGCAGTATTTT. This sequence encodes CSALRLAGSDTQYF.

This clonotype was counted many times. V gene TRBV20-1 combines with J gene TRBJ2-1; 14 nucleotides align to TRBD2. There are 16 residues in the CDR3. Germline V CDR1 and CDR2: DFQATT, SNEGSKA (reference sequence). Germline trimming cut 6 bases from V and 9 bases from J; bases unmatched to any gene: 13. This CDR3 is CSARDPGLAGVGEQFF. The CDR3 DNA reads TGCAGTGCCAGGGATCCGGGACTAGCGGGAGTCGGTGAGCAGTTCTTC.

This clonotype was seen a handful of times. The chain carries TRBV29-1 and TRBJ2-1; possibly TRBD2 for D (6 bases). CDR1 is SQVTM, CDR2 ANQGSEA, per germline. V was pared by 4 bases and J by 7 bases, with 17 bases between. CDR3 length: 14 residues. CDR3: CSVGRDSPGNEQFF. The CDR3 DNA follows: TGCAGCGTTGGGCGGGACTCCCCGGGGAATGAGCAGTTCTTC.

The genes are TRBV7-9 and TRBJ1-2; 7 nucleotides line up with TRBD1. This CDR3 is built from 17 residues. Trimming at V came to 4 bases and at J to 4 bases, leaving 15 bases not matched to a gene. From germline, CDR1 is SEHNR and CDR2 FQNEAQ (reference sequence). CDR3 bases: TGTGCCAGCAGCTCAGACAGGGCCACACAAAGGTTCTATGGCTACACCTTC. Translation gives CASSSDRATQRFYGYTF.

The chain combines TRBV12-3 or TRBV12-4 with TRBJ2-5; 8 bases are a match to TRBD2. The CDR3 is 15 residues long. Trimming cost V 6 bases and J 2 bases; bases outside gene matches: 8. The CDR3 nucleotides are TGTGCCAGCAGCCTCCAGCCGGGGGGGCAAGAGACCCAGTACTTC. Protein product: CASSLQPGGQETQYF.

The chain is built from TRBV12-3 or TRBV12-4 and TRBJ1-2, with D perhaps TRBD1 (5 bases). V was pared by 0 bases and J by 6 bases, with 17 bases between. This CDR3 region has 16 residues. The CDR3 spells CASSLAGGRVHNGYTF. The CDR3 nucleotides read TGTGCCAGCAGTTTAGCGGGCGGCAGGGTACATAATGGCTACACCTTC.

This chain connects TRBV7-8 to TRBJ2-1; 9 bases fit TRBD2. The CDR3 covers 14 residues. V shed 5 bases, J shed 8 bases, and the junction held 7 bases outside the gene matches. CDR1 is SGHVS and CDR2 is FQNEAQ in the germline V gene. In DNA, the CDR3 is TGTGCCAGCAGCCTTAGCGGGAGTCAAGATGAGCAGTTCTTC. Translating it yields CASSLSGSQDEQFF.

The genes are TRBV5-1 and TRBJ1-1; a possible D gene is TRBD1 (6 bases). The germline V gene has CDR1 SGHRS and CDR2 YFSETQ. This CDR3 has 15 residues. V was pared by 4 bases and J by 4 bases, with 17 bases between. CDR3 nucleotides: TGCGCCAGCAGCCCAGGGGCGAGCAGGGGCACTGAAGCTTTCTTT. It codes for CASSPGASRGTEAFF.

This clonotype was found a few times. The chain uses TRBV7-9 and TRBJ2-4, with 11 bases fitting TRBD1. The CDR3 spans 15 residues. Germline V gene sequence: CDR1 SEHNR, CDR2 FQNEAQ (reference sequence). J lost 6 bases, V lost 3 bases, and 4 bases had no gene match. CDR3 in DNA: TGTGCCAGCAGCTTTCGTGGGACAGGGGGAAACATTCAGTACTTC. Translated: CASSFRGTGGNIQYF.